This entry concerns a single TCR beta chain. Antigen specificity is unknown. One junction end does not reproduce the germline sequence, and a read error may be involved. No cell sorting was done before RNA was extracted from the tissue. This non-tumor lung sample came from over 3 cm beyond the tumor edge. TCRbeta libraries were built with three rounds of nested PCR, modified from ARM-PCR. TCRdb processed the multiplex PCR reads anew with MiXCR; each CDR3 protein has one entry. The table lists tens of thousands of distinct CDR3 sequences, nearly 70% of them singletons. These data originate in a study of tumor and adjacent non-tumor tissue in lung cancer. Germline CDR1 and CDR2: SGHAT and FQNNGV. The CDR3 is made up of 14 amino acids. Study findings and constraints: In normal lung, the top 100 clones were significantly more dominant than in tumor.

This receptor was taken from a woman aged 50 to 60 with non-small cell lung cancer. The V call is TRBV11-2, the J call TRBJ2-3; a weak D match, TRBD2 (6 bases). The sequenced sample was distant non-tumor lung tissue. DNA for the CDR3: TGTGCCAACAGCTTGGTGGGAGGAGCAGATACGCAGTATTTT. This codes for CANSLVGGADTQYF.